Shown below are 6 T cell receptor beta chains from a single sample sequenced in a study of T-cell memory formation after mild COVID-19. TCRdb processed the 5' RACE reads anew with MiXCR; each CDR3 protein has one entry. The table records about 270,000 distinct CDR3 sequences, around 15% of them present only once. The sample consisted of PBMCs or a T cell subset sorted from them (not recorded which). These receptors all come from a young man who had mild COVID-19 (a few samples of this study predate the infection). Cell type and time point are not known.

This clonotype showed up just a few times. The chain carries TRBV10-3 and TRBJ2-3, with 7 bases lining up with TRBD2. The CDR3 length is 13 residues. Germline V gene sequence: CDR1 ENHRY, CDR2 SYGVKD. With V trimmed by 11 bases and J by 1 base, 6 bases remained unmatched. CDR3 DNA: TGTGCCGCCGCGGGGGATCGCACAGATACGCAGTATTTT. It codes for CAAAGDRTDTQYF.

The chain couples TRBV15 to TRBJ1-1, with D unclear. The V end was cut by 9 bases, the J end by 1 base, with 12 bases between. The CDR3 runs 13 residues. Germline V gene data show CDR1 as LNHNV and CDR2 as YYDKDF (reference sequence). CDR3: CATQTGRNTEAFF. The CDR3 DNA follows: TGTGCCACACAAACGGGGAGGAACACTGAAGCTTTCTTT.

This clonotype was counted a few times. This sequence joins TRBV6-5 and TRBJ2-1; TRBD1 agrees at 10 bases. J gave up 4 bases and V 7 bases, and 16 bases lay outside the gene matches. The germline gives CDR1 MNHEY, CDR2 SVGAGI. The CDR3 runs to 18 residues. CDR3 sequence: CASKELLTGGFGYNEQFF. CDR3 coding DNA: TGTGCCAGCAAAGAACTCTTGACAGGGGGCTTCGGATACAATGAGCAGTTCTTC.

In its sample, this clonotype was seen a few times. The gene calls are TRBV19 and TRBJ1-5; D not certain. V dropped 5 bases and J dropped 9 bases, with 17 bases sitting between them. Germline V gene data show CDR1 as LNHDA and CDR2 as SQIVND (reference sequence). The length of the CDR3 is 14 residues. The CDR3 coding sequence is TGTGCCAGTAGTGGTCCGGCGGGGTTTCCGCCCCAGCATTTT. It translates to CASSGPAGFPPQHF.

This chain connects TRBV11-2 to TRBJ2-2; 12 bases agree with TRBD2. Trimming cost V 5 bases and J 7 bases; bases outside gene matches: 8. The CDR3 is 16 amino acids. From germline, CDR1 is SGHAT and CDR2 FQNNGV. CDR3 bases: TGTGCCAGCAGCCACGCTAGCGGGGGGGTTGTCGGGGAGCTGTTTTTT. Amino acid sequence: CASSHASGGVVGELFF.

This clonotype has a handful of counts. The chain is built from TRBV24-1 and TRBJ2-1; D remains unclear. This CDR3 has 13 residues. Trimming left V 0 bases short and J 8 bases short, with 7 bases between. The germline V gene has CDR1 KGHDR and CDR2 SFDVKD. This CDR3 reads CATSDLGWDEQFF. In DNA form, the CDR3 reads TGTGCCACCAGTGATTTGGGGTGGGATGAGCAGTTCTTC.